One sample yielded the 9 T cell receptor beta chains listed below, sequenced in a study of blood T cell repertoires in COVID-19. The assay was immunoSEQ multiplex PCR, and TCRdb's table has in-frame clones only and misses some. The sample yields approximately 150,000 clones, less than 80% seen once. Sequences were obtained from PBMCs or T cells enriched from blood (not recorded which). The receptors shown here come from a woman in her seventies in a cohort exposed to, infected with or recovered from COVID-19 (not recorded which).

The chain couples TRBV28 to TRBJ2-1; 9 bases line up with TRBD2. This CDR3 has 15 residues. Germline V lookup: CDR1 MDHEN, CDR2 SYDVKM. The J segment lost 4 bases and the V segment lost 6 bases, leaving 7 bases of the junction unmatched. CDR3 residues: CASRIATSGYNEQFF. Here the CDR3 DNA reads TGTGCCAGCAGAATCGCGACTAGCGGATACAATGAGCAGTTCTTC.

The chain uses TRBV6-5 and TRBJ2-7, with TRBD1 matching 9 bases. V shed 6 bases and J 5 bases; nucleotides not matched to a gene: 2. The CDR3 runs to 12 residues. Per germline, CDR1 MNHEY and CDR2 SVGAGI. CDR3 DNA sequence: TGTGCCAGCAGAAGGGACAGGGACGAGCAGTACTTC. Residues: CASRRDRDEQYF.

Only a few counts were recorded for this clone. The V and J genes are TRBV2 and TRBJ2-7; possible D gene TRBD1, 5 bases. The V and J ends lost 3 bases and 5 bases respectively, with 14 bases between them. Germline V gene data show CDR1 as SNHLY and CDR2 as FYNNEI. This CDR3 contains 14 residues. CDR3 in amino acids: CASSELSGLNEQYF. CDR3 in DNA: TGTGCCAGCAGTGAGTTGTCAGGGCTCAACGAGCAGTACTTC.

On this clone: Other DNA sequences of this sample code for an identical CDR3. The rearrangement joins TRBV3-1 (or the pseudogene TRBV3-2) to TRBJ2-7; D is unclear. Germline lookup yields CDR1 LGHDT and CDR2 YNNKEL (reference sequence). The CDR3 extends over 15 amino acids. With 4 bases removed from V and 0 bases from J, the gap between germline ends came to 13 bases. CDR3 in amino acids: CASSPLTGSSYEQYF. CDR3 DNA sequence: TGTGCCAGCAGCCCGTTGACGGGTAGCTCCTACGAGCAGTACTTC.

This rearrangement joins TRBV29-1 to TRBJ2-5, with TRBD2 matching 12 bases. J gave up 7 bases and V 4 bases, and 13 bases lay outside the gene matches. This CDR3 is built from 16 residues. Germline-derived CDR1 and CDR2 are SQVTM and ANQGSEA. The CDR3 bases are TGCAGCGTTGCAGGGACTAGCGGGTCTCTCGAAGGGACCCAGTACTTC. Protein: CSVAGTSGSLEGTQYF.

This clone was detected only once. CDR3 sequence: CASSLLRGKNEQFF. In DNA, the CDR3 is TGTGCCAGCAGCTTACTTCGAGGGAAAAATGAGCAGTTCTTC. The chain has TRBV7-2 and TRBJ2-1; perhaps TRBD2 as D (5 bases). Germline V CDR1 and CDR2: SGHTA, FQGNSA. V dropped 2 bases and J dropped 7 bases, with 12 bases sitting between them. CDR3 length: 14 amino acids.

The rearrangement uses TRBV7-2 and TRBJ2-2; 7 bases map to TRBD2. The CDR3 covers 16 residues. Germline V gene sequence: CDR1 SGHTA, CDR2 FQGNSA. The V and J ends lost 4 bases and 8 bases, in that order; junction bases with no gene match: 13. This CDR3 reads CASSSGLLLDWGELFF. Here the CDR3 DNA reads TGTGCCAGCAGCTCGGGACTACTCCTCGATTGGGGGGAGCTGTTTTTT. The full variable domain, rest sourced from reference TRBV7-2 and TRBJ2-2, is GAGVSQSPSNKVTEKGKDVELRCDPISGHTALYWYRQSLGQGLEFLIYFQGNSAPDKSGLPSDRFSAERTGGSVSTLTIQRTQQEDSAVYLCASSSGLLLDWGELFFGEGSRLTVL.

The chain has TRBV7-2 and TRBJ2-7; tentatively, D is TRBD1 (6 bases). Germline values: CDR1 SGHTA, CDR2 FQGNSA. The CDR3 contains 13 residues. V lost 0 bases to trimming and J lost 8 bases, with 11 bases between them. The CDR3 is CASSLAFRGKQYF. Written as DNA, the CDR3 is TGTGCCAGCAGCTTAGCGTTCAGGGGCAAGCAGTACTTC.

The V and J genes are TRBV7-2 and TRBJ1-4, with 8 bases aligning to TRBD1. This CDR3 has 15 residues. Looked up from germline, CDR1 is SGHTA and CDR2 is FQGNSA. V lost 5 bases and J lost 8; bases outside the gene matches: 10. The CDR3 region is CASSTRTGLGEKLFF. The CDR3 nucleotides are TGTGCCAGCAGCACCCGGACAGGGTTGGGGGAAAAACTGTTTTTT.